Given below is one T cell receptor beta chain in context. The V and J ends lost 4 bases and 5 bases respectively, with 9 bases between them. The CDR3 spans 12 residues. This record belongs to a study of blood T cell repertoires in COVID-19. The wider study: T cells, B-cell-depleted T cells, or PBMCs supplied cDNA or gDNA.

Original analysis: Reference gene primers were amplified, and this amplification served to estimate nucleated cell counts. Sequencing was performed with immunoSEQ multiplex PCR; in TCRdb, only in-frame clones are kept and a portion is missing. Clone size and V and J calls were adopted from that table, with D and trimming inferred from the DNA. The sample holds 250,000 to 300,000 clones, 89% seen once. This chain uses TRBV5-3 with TRBJ2-5, with D unclear. TRBV5-3 is assigned to the ORF class and has an uncertain function. The TCR originated in a woman aged 40 to 50 who had recovered from COVID-19. Input material: peripheral blood. In DNA form, the CDR3 reads TGTGCCAGAAGCGAGCCACCGGAGACCCAGTACTTC. Translation gives CARSEPPETQYF.